This T cell receptor beta chain came from a study of cytomegalovirus exposure and HLA in healthy donors. Findings and caveats of the study: Reports indicated that the classifier achieved high specificity and sensitivity in diagnosing cytomegalovirus status. First-cohort TCR clusters were later found to tend to co-occur in the 120 or so validation repertoires.

As for this clone: The antigen remains undetermined.

The donors were part of the roughly 120-subject validation cohort, which stood apart from the roughly 670-subject first cohort. The ends lost 10 bases at V and 10 bases at J; junction bases unmatched: 6. From germline, CDR1 is ENHRY and CDR2 SYGVKD. The CDR3 contains 12 residues. Measured with immunoSEQ multiplex PCR; TCRdb has only the in-frame clones, and not every one. This sample has 100,000 to 120,000 clones; roughly 90% occur once, and the top ten carry over 1.3%. Input material: PBMCs. The V call is TRBV10-3, the J call TRBJ1-6; the match to TRBD1 covers 8 bases. The source of this sequence is a young woman in good health and CMV-seropositive. CDR3 loop: CATGQGRSPLHF. CDR3 nucleotides: TGTGCCACAGGACAGGGAAGGTCACCCCTCCACTTT.